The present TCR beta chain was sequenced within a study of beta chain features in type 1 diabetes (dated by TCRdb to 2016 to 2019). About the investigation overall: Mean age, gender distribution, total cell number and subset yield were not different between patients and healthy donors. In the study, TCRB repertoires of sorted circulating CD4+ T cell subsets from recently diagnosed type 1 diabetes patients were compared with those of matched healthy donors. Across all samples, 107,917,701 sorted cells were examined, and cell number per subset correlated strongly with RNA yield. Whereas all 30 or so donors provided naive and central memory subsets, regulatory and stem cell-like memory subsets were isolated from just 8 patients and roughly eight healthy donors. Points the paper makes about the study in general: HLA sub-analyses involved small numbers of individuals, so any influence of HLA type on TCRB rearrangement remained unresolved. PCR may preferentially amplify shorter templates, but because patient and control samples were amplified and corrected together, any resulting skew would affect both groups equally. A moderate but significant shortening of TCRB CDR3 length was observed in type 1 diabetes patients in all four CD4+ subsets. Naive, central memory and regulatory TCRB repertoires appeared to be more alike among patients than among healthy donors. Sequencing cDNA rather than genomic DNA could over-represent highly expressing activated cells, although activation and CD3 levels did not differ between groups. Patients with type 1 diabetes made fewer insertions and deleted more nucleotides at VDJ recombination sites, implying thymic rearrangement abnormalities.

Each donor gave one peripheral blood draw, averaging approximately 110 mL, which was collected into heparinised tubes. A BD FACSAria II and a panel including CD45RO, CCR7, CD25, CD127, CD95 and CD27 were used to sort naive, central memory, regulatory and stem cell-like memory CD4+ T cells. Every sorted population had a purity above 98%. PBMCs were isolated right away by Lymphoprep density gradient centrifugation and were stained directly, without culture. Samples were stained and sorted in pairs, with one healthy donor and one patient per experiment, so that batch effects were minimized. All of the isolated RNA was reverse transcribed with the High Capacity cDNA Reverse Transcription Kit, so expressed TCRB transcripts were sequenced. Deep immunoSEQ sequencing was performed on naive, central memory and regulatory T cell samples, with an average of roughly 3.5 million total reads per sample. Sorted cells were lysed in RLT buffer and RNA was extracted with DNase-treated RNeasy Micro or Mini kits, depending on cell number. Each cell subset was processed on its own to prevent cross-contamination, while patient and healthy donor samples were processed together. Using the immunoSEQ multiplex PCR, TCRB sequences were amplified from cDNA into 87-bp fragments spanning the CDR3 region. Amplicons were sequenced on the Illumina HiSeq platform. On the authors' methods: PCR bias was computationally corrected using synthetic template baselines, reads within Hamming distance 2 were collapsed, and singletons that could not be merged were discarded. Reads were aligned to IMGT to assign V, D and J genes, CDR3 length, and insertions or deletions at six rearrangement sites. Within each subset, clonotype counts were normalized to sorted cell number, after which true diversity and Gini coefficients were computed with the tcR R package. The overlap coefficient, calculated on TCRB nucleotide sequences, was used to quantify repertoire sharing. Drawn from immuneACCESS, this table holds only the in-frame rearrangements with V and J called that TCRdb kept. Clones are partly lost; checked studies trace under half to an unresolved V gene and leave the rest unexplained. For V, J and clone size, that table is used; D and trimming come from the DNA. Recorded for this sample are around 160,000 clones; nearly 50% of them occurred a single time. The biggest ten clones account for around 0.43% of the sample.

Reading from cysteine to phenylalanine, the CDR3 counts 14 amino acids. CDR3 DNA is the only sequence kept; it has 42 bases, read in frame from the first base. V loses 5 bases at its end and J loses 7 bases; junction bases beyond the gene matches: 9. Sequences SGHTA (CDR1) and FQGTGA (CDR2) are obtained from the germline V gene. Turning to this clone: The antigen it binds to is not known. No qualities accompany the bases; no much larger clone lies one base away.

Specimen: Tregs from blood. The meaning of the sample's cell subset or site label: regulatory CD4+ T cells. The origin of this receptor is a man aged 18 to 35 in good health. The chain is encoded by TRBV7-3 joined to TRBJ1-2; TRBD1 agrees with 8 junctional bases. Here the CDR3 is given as CASSPGGQVFGYTF. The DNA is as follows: TGTGCCAGCAGCCCAGGGGGACAGGTTTTTGGCTACACCTTC.